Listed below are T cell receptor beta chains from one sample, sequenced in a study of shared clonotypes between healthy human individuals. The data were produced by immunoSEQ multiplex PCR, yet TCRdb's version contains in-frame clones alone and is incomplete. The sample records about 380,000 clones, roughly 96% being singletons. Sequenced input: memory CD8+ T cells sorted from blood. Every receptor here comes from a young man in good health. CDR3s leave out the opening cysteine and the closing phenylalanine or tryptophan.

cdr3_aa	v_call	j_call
AWSVSANTEAF	TRBV30	TRBJ1-1
ATRATNYGYT	TRBV15	TRBJ1-2
ASSSDGSGPNEQF	TRBV5-1	TRBJ2-1
ASSSDWEQETQY	TRBV4-1	TRBJ2-5
ASSQVAPTSGSDNEQF	TRBV4-1	TRBJ2-1
ATSPEHYEQY	TRBV10-3	TRBJ2-7
ASSLAHEQY	TRBV5-4	TRBJ2-7
ASSASLQDTEAF	TRBV11-1	TRBJ1-1
ASSEEGDYGYT	TRBV10-2	TRBJ1-2
ASSQAGVAGETQY	TRBV7-2	TRBJ2-5
ASSYSVIGQGYGYT	TRBV6-5	TRBJ1-2
SVVDSKNTEAF	TRBV29-1	TRBJ1-1
ASSLAGAKNIQY	TRBV7-2	TRBJ2-4
ASLDRLGETQY	TRBV6-5	TRBJ2-5
ASSYSTGGAGYGYT	TRBV6-5	TRBJ1-2
ASRKTLNSNQPQH	TRBV6-5	TRBJ1-5
ASQETGNTGELF	TRBV5-1	TRBJ2-2
ASSQGWGLNTEAF	TRBV14	TRBJ1-1
ASSSSSYEQY	TRBV7-9	TRBJ2-7
ASSLVGNEREKLF	TRBV7-2	TRBJ1-4
ASSVSGVSYNEQF	TRBV9	TRBJ2-1
ASSDSAGGANVLT	TRBV6-4	TRBJ2-6
ASSPLDRGEQY	TRBV19	TRBJ2-7
ASIPDTGELF	TRBV7-9	TRBJ2-2
AWSGEPDSYNEQF	TRBV30	TRBJ2-1
ASSHRGPGNTIY	TRBV5-6	TRBJ1-3
ATSRDTETGEKTDTQY	TRBV15	TRBJ2-3
ASSLGGLEAF	TRBV5-6	TRBJ1-1